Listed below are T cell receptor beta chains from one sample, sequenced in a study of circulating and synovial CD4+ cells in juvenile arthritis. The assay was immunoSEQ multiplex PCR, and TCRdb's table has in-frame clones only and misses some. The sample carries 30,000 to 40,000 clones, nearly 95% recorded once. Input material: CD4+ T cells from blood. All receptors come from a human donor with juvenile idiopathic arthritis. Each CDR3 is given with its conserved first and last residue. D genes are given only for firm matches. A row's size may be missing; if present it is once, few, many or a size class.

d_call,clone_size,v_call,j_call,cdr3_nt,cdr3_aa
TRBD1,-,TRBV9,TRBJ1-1,TGTGCCAGCAGCGTAAACCCTTCCGGGACAGTCTCTGAAGCTTTCTTT,CASSVNPSGTVSEAFF
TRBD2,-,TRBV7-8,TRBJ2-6,TGTGCCAGCACCAGAATGGGGCTAGCGGGGGCCTCTGGGGCCAACGTCCTGACTTTC,CASTRMGLAGASGANVLTF
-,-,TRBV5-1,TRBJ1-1,TGCGCCAGCAGCTGGGCCATGAACACTGAAGCTTTCTTT,CASSWAMNTEAFF
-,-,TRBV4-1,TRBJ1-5,TGCGCCAGCAGCCAAGGGAGCCGGGGGGAAAGCAATCAGCCCCAGCATTTT,CASSQGSRGESNQPQHF
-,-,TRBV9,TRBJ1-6,TGTGCCAGCAGCGTTTCACAGCAAAATTCACCCCTCCACTTT,CASSVSQQNSPLHF
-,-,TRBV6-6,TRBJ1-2,TGTGCCAGCAGTTATTCTAATGGGGGCCCTAGTGGCTACACCTTC,CASSYSNGGPSGYTF
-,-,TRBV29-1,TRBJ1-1,TGCAGCGTTTTATTACAGGGAAGGAGGACTGAAGCTTTCTTT,CSVLLQGRRTEAFF
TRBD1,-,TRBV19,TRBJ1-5,TGTGCCAGTAGTACGCGACAGGGGGCTCAGCCCCAGCATTTT,CASSTRQGAQPQHF
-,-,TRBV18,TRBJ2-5,TGTGCCAGCTCCTCCGACATAGAAGAGACCCAGTACTTC,CASSSDIEETQYF
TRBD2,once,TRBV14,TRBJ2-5,TGTGCCAGCAGCCTAGCGGGGGGGGCCCAGTACTTC,CASSLAGGAQYF
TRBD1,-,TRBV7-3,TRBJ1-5,TGTGCCAGCAGCTCTAACAGGGGAAGCAATCAGCCCCAGCATTTT,CASSSNRGSNQPQHF
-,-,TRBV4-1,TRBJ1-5,TGCGCCAGCAGCCAAGAAAGGAGGCAGCCCCAGCATTTT,CASSQERRQPQHF
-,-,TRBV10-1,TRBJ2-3,TGCGCCAGCAGTGATTTTCAGGGTCCCGCAGATACGCAGTATTTT,CASSDFQGPADTQYF
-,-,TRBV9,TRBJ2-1,TGTGCCAGCAGCGAGGAGATTGGCGGGTTAAGATTCGGCAATGAGCAGTTCTTC,CASSEEIGGLRFGNEQFF
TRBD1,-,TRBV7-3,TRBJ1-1,TGTGCCAGCAGCCAGATTGGAGACAGGGGCGCTGAAGCTTTCTTT,CASSQIGDRGAEAFF
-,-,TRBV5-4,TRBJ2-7,TGTGCCAGCAGCGGCGGAGGGGACCACTACGAGCAGTACTTC,CASSGGGDHYEQYF
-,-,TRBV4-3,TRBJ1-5,TGCGCCAGCAGCCAAGAAGGCGGTGTTCAGCCCCAGCATTTT,CASSQEGGVQPQHF
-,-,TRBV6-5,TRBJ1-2,TGTGCCAGCAGTTACTCGAGTGAGCAGGACTATGGCTACACCTTC,CASSYSSEQDYGYTF
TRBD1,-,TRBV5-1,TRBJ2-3,TGCGCCAGCAGCTTTTCCGATTCAGGGGGCCTTTCAGATACGCAGTATTTT,CASSFSDSGGLSDTQYF
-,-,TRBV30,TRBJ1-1,TGTGCCTGGAGGGAGGCAATAGCGGCTTTCTTT,CAWREAIAAFF
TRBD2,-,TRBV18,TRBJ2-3,TGTGCCAGCTCACCACCTTTAGGACTAGCGGGAACAGATACGCAGTATTTT,CASSPPLGLAGTDTQYF
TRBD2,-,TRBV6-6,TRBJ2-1,TGTGCCAGCAGTCAGCTAGCGGGACAGAATGAGCAGTTCTTC,CASSQLAGQNEQFF
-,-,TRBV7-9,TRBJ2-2,TGTGCCAGCAGCTTATCCAGTACCTTAACCGGGGAGCTGTTTTTT,CASSLSSTLTGELFF
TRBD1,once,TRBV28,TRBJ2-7,TGTGCCAGCAGTTACCCCAGCGGACAGGGAAGTTCCTACGAGCAGTACTTC,CASSYPSGQGSSYEQYF
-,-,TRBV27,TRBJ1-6,TGTGCCAGCAGTCGGAGGGTTCTTCGCTCCTATAATTCACCCCTCCACTTT,CASSRRVLRSYNSPLHF
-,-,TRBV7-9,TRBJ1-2,TGTGCCAGCAGCTTAGCGGGGAGCGGGAATCGTGGCTACACCTTC,CASSLAGSGNRGYTF
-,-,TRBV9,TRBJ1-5,TGTGCCAGCAGCCCGACAGTTAGTACAAATCAGCCCCAGCATTTT,CASSPTVSTNQPQHF
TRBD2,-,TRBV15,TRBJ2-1,TGTGCCACCCGGACTAGCGGGCGACTCTCCTACAATGAGCAGTTCTTC,CATRTSGRLSYNEQFF
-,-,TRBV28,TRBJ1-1,TGTGCCAGCACCGATCCGGGGAGGGTTGGGACTGAAGCTTTCTTT,CASTDPGRVGTEAFF
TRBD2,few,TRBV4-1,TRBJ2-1,TGCGCCAGCAGCCTCGGGACTAGCGGGTTGTACAATGAGCAGTTCTTC,CASSLGTSGLYNEQFF
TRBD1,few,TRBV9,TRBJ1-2,TGTGCCAGCAGCCAAGTACAGGGGGGCTATGGCTACACCTTC,CASSQVQGGYGYTF
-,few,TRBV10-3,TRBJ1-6,TGTGCCATCAGCGTAGAGGGAGGTGGCTCACCCCTCCACTTT,CAISVEGGGSPLHF
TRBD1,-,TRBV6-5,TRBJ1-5,TGTGCCAGCAGTTACTCGGGGACAGGGAGTCAGCCCCAGCATTTT,CASSYSGTGSQPQHF
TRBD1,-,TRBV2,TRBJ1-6,TGTGCCAGCAGTCCTCCGGGACAGGCCAGAAATTCACCCCTCCACTTT,CASSPPGQARNSPLHF
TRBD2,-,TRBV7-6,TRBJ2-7,TGTGCCAGCAGCTTCGGCTCGGGAGGGCCCTACGAGCAGTACTTC,CASSFGSGGPYEQYF
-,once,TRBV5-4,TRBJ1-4,TGTGCCAGCAGCTTGGAGGGCGGGGGCGGAGGTGAAAAACTGTTTTTT,CASSLEGGGGGEKLFF
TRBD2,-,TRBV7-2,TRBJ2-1,TGTGCCAGCAGCTTAGCTCCTCTAGGCGGGGGAGGGATTGAGCAGTTCTTC,CASSLAPLGGGGIEQFF
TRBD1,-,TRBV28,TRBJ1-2,TGTGCCAGCAGTTCTACCGGGACAGGGGGTCTGGGCTACACCTTC,CASSSTGTGGLGYTF
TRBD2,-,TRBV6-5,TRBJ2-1,TGTGCCAGCAGTCAGGAGCGGGGGAGCGGGGAGCAGTTCTTC,CASSQERGSGEQFF
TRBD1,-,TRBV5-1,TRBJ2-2,TGCGCCAGCAGCTTCCGGGACAGGGGCTCCGGGGAGCTGTTTTTT,CASSFRDRGSGELFF
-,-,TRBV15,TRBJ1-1,TGTGCCACCAGCAGAGTTGGGCAGGGAACTATGAACACTGAAGCTTTCTTT,CATSRVGQGTMNTEAFF
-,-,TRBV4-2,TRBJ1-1,TGTGCCAGCAGCCCCCTTTTGGGCGCGAACACTGAAGCTTTCTTT,CASSPLLGANTEAFF
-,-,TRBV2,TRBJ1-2,TGTGCCAGCAGTGAATATCCAGGGAACTATGGCTACACCTTC,CASSEYPGNYGYTF
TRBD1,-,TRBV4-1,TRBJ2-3,TGCGCCAGCACGGACAGGGAAGGGACAGATACGCAGTATTTT,CASTDREGTDTQYF
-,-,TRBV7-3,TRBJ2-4,TGTGCCAGCAGACTGGGACTAGCCAAAAACATTCAGTACTTC,CASRLGLAKNIQYF
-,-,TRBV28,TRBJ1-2,TGTGCCAGCAACTGGCTGCGGGGGGCGTATGGCTACACCTTC,CASNWLRGAYGYTF
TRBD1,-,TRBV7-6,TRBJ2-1,TGTGCCAGCAGCATAGACAGGGGGGCCTACAATGAGCAGTTCTTC,CASSIDRGAYNEQFF
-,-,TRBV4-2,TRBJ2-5,TGTGCCAGCAGCCAAGATGGCGGGTCGGCAGCGTTGACCCAGTACTTC,CASSQDGGSAALTQYF
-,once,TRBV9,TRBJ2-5,TGTGCCAGCAGCGTAGGTGGGGGGGCTAGTGAGACCCAGTACTTC,CASSVGGGASETQYF
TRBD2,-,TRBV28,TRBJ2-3,TGTGCCAGTCGATCTAGCGGAACAGATACGCAGTATTTT,CASRSSGTDTQYF
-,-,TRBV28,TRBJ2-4,TGTGCCAGCAGCCCTACCGGACAGAATAAAAACATTCAGTACTTC,CASSPTGQNKNIQYF
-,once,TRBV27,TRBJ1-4,TGTGCCAGCAGTCCCGGCGGTGGTGAAAAACTGTTTTTT,CASSPGGGEKLFF